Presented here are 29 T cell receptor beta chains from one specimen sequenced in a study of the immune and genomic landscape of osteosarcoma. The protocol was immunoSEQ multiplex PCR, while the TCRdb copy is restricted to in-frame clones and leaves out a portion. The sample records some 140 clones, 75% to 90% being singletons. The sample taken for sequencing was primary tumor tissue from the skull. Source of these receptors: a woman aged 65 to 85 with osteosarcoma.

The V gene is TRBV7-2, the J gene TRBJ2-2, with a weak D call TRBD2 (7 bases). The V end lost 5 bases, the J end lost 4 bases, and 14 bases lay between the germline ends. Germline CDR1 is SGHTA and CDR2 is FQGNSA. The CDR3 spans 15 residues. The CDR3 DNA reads TGTGCCAGCAGCCTCCGGGGGGCCGTCACCGGGGAGCTGTTTTTT. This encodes CASSLRGAVTGELFF. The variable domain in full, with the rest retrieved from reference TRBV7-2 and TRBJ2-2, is GAGVSQSPSNKVTEKGKDVELRCDPISGHTALYWYRQSLGQGLEFLIYFQGNSAPDKSGLPSDRFSAERTGGSVSTLTIQRTQQEDSAVYLCASSLRGAVTGELFFGEGSRLTVL.

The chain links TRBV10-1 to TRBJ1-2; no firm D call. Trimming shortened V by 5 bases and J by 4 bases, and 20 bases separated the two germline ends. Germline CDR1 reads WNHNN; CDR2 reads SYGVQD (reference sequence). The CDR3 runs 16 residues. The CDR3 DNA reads TGCGCCAGCAGTATAAATGTAACGCGAAAGACCTATGGCTACACCTTC. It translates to CASSINVTRKTYGYTF.

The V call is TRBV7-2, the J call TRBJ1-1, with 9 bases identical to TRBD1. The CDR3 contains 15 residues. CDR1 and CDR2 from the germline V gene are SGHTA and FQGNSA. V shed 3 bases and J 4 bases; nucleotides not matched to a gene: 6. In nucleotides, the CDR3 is TGTGCCAGCAGCTTCAAGACAGGGGGATTCACTGAAGCTTTCTTT. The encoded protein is CASSFKTGGFTEAFF.

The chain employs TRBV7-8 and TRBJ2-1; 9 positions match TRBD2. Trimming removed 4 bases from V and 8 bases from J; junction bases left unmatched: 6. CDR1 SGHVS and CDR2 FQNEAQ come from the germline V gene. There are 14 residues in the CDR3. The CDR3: CASSSSGARDEQFF. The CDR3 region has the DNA TGTGCCAGCAGCTCTAGCGGGGCTCGGGATGAGCAGTTCTTC.

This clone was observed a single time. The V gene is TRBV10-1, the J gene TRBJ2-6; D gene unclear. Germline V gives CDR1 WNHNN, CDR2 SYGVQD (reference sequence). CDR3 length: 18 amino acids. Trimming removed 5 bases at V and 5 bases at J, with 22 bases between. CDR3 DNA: TGCGCCAGCAGTCTGAGCATGATCGCACAAAGTCGGGCCAACGTCCTGACTTTC. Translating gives CASSLSMIAQSRANVLTF.

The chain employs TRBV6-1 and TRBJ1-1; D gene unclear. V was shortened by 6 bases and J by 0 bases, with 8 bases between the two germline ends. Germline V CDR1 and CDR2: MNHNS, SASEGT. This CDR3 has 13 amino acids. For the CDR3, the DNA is TGTGCCAGCAGGAGACAAATGAACACTGAAGCTTTCTTT. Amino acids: CASRRQMNTEAFF.

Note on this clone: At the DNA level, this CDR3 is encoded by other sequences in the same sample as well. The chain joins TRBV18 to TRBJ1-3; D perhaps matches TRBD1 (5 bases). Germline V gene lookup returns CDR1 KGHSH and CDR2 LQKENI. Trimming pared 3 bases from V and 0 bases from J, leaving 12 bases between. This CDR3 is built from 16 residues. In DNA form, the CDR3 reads TGTGCCAGCTCACCCAGGTTGGGGACCTCTGGAAACACCATATATTTT. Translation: CASSPRLGTSGNTIYF.

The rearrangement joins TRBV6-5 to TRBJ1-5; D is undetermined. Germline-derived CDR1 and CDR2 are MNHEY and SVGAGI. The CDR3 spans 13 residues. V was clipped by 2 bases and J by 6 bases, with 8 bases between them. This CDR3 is CASSYGRSQPQHF. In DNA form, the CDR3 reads TGTGCCAGCAGTTACGGCAGGAGTCAGCCCCAGCATTTT.

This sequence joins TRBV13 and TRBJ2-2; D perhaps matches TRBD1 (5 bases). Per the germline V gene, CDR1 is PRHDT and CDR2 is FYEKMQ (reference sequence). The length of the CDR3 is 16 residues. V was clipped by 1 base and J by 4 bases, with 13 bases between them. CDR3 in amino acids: CASSLVQGGVTGELFF. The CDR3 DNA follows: TGTGCCAGCAGCTTAGTCCAGGGTGGTGTCACCGGGGAGCTGTTTTTT.

CDR3 amino acids: CAWSRPTRNEQFF. In nucleotides, the CDR3 is TGTGCCTGGAGTCGCCCGACTAGAAATGAGCAGTTCTTC. This chain links TRBV30 with TRBJ2-1, with a weak D call TRBD2 (6 bases). Germline-derived CDR1 and CDR2 are GTSNPN and SVGIG (reference sequence). Trimming took 2 bases from V and 7 from J, leaving 12 bases between them. The CDR3 is 13 residues long. Full variable domain (outside the CDR3, taken from reference TRBV30 and TRBJ2-1): SQTIHQWPATLVQPVGSPLSLECTVEGTSNPNLYWYRQAAGRGLQLLFYSVGIGQISSEVPQNLSASRPQDRQFILSSKKLLLSDSGFYLCAWSRPTRNEQFFGPGTRLTVL.

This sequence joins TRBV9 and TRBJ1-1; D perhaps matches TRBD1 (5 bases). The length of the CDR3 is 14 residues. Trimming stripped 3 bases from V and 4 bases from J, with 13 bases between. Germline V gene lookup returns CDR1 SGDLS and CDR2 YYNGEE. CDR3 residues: CASSAKQVSTEAFF. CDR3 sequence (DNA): TGTGCCAGCAGCGCCAAACAGGTTTCCACTGAAGCTTTCTTT.

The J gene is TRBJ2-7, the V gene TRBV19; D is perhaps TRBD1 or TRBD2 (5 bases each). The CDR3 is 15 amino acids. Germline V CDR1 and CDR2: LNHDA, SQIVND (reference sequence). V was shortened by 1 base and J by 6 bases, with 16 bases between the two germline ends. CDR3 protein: CASSIGQIPGGEQYF. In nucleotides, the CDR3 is TGTGCCAGTAGTATAGGACAGATTCCTGGGGGCGAGCAGTACTTC.

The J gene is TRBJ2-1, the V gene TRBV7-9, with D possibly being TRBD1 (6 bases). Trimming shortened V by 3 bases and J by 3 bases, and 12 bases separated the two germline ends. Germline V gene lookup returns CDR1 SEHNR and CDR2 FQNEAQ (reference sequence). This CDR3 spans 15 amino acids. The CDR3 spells CASSFVRGGYNEQFF. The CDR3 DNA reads TGTGCCAGCAGCTTTGTCAGGGGCGGCTACAATGAGCAGTTCTTC. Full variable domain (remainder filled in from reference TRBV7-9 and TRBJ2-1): DTGVSQNPRHKITKRGQNVTFRCDPISEHNRLYWYRQTLGQGPEFLTYFQNEAQLEKSRLLSDRFSAERPKGSFSTLEIQRTEQGDSAMYLCASSFVRGGYNEQFFGPGTRLTVL.

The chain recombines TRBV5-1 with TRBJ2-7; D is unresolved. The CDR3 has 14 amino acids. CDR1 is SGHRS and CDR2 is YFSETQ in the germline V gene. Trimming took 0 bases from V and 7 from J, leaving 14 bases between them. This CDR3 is CASSLGSSLWEQYF. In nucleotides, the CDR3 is TGCGCCAGCAGCTTGGGAAGTTCCCTCTGGGAGCAGTACTTC.

The CDR3 DNA reads as TGTGCCAGCAGTTACGGGACAGACAAATATGAGCAGTTCTTC. It specifies CASSYGTDKYEQFF. The J gene is TRBJ2-1, the V gene TRBV6-5; the match to TRBD1 covers 7 bases. The length of the CDR3 is 14 residues. Germline-derived CDR1 and CDR2 are MNHEY and SVGAGI. Trimming took 2 bases from V and 8 from J; bases not matched to a gene: 6.

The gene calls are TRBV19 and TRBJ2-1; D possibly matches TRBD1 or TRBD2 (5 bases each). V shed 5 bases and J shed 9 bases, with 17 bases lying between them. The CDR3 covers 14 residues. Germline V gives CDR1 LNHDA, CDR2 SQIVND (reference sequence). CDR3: CASSPYTGRGEQFF. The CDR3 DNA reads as TGTGCCAGTAGTCCCTATACAGGTCGGGGTGAGCAGTTCTTC.

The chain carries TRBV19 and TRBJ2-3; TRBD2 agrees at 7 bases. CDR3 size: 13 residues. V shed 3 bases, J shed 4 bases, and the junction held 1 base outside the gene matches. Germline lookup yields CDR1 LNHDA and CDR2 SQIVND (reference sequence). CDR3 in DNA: TGTGCCAGTAGTATGGGAGGGCCAGATACGCAGTATTTT. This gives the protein CASSMGGPDTQYF.

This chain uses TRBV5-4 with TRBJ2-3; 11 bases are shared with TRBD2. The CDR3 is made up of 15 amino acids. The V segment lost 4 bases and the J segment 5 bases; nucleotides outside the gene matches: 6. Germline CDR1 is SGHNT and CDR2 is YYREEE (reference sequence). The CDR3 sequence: CASSQLAGARDTQYF. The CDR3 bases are TGTGCCAGCAGCCAACTAGCGGGGGCGAGAGATACGCAGTATTTT.

CDR3 region: CASRRWDSYGYTF. The CDR3 DNA is TGTGCCAGCAGGCGATGGGACAGCTATGGCTACACCTTC. The genes are TRBV5-6 and TRBJ1-2; 7 bases are shared with TRBD1. Trimming took 5 bases from V and 4 from J; bases not matched to a gene: 5. The CDR3 loop spans 13 amino acids. Germline values: CDR1 SGHDT, CDR2 YYEEEE. Variable domain in full (rest from reference TRBV5-6 and TRBJ1-2): DAGVTQSPTHLIKTRGQQVTLRCSPKSGHDTVSWYQQALGQGPQFIFQYYEEEERQRGNFPDRFSGHQFPNYSSELNVNALLLGDSALYLCASRRWDSYGYTFGSGTRLTVV.

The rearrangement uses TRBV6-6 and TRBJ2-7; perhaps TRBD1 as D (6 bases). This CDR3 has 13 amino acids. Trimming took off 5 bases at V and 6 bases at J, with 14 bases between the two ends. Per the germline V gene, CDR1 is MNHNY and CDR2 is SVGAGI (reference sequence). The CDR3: CASSPPQGSEQYF. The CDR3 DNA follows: TGTGCCAGCAGTCCCCCCCAGGGGAGCGAGCAGTACTTC.

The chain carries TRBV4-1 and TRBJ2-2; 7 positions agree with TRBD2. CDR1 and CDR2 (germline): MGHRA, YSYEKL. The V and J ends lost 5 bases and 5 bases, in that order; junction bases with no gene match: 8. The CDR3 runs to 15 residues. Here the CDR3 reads CASSWDYPGTGELFF. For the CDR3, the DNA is TGCGCCAGCAGCTGGGACTACCCGGGGACCGGGGAGCTGTTTTTT.

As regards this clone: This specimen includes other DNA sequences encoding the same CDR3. The CDR3 spells CASSPRLGTSGNTIYF. The CDR3 nucleotides read TGTGCCAGCTCACCTAGGTTGGGGACCTCTGGAAACACCATATATTTT. The chain couples TRBV18 to TRBJ1-3, with D possibly being TRBD1 (5 bases). Between the trimmed V and J ends, which lost 3 bases and 0 bases, there was a span of 12 bases. Germline assignment: CDR1 KGHSH and CDR2 LQKENI. This CDR3 is built from 16 residues.

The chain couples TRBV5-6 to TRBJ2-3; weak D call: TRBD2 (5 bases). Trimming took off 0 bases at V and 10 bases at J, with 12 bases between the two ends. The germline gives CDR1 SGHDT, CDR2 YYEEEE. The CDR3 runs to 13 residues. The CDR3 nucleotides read TGTGCCAGCAGCTTGGGTTCAGCGGCGGCGCAGTATTTT. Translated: CASSLGSAAAQYF.

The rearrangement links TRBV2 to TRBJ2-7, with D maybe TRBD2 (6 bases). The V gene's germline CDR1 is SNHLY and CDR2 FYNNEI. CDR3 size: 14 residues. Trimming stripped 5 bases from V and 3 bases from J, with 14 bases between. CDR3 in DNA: TGTGCCAGCAGTCGGGACTCTTTGTACTACGAGCAGTACTTC. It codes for CASSRDSLYYEQYF.

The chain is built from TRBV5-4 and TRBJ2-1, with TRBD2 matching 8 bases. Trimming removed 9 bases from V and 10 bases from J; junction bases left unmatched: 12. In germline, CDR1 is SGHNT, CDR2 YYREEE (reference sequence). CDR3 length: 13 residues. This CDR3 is CATRGGQGIEQFF. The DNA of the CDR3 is TGTGCCACCCGGGGGGGCCAAGGTATCGAGCAGTTCTTC.

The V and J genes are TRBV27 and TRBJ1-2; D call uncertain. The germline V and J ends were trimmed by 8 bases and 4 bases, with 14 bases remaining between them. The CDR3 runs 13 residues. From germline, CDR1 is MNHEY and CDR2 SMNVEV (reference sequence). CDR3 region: CASAPGSSYGYTF. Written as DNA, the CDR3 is TGTGCCAGCGCTCCTGGCAGCAGCTATGGCTACACCTTC.

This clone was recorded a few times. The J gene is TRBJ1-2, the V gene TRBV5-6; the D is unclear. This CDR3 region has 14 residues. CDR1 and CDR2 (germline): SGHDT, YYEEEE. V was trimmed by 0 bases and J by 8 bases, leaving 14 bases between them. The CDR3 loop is CASSLAMDPGGYTF. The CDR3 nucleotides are TGTGCCAGCAGCTTGGCCATGGACCCGGGGGGCTACACCTTC.

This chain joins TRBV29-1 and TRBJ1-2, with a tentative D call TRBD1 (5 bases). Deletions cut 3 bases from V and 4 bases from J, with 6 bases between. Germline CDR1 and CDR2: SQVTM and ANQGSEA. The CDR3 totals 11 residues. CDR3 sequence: CSVDGGYGYTF. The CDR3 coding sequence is TGCAGCGTTGACGGGGGCTATGGCTACACCTTC.

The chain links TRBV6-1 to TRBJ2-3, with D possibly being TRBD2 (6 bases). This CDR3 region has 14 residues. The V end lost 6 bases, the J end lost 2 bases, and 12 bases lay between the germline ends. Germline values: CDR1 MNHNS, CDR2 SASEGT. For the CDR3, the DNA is TGTGCCAGCAGGGCGGTAGCGGACACAGATACGCAGTATTTT. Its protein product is CASRAVADTDTQYF.